The subject of this entry is one T cell receptor beta chain. Some clones are missing from TCRdb's copy, which holds only in-frame ones; the method was immunoSEQ multiplex PCR. The data contain around 130,000 clones, approximately 80% of them singletons. This entry comes from a study of blood T cell repertoires in COVID-19. Turning to the study itself: T cells, B-cell-depleted T cells, or PBMCs supplied cDNA or gDNA.

CDR1 is SGHNT and CDR2 is YYREEE in the germline V gene (reference sequence). CDR3 size: 17 residues. Trimming left V 0 bases short and J 4 bases short, with 17 bases between. This clonotype was sampled from a man in his forties with active or convalescent COVID-19. Sequencing was performed on peripheral blood. The chain joins TRBV5-4 to TRBJ2-1, with D possibly matching TRBD2 (7 bases). This chain's CDR3 is CASSLAGGGGLYNEQFF. The CDR3 region has the DNA TGTGCCAGCAGCTTGGCCGGGGGCGGGGGACTGTACAATGAGCAGTTCTTC.